These 21 T cell receptor beta chains share one sample of origin, sequenced in a study of PD-L1 blockade in urothelial cancer. Indicated time point: peripheral blood 6 weeks after treatment start. This table comes from immunoSEQ multiplex PCR, and its TCRdb copy is limited to in-frame clones, with some not included. The sample has 48,000 or so clones; approximately 78% are singletons. The source material was PBMCs, sampled around atezolizumab (anti-PD-L1) treatment. These receptors were collected from a man between 65 and 85 years old with urothelial cancer.

V gene TRBV27 combines with J gene TRBJ2-3; no clear D. V was shortened by 3 bases and J by 6 bases, with 16 bases between the two germline ends. Germline V gene data show CDR1 as MNHEY and CDR2 as SMNVEV (reference sequence). The CDR3 spans 15 residues. As DNA, the CDR3 is TGTGCCAGCAGTTTTCTCAAAAAGAGCAGGGATACGCAGTATTTT. It specifies CASSFLKKSRDTQYF.

The V call is TRBV4-1, the J call TRBJ1-2; 8 bases are a match to TRBD1. This CDR3 is built from 17 residues. With 0 bases clipped from V and 8 bases from J, the junction kept 14 bases outside the gene matches. The V gene's germline CDR1 is MGHRA and CDR2 YSYEKL. CDR3 sequence: CASSQDAAGGSLLGYTF. Here the CDR3 DNA reads TGCGCCAGCAGCCAAGATGCCGCAGGGGGCTCGCTGTTGGGCTACACCTTC.

The chain joins TRBV6-5 to TRBJ1-2, with D hard to call. CDR1 and CDR2 from the germline V gene are MNHEY and SVGAGI. The CDR3 is 14 residues long. The V end was cut by 6 bases, the J end by 4 bases, with 15 bases between. CDR3 protein: CASRLTVVPYGYTF. The CDR3 bases are TGTGCCAGCAGGCTCACGGTGGTTCCCTATGGCTACACCTTC.

As regards this clone: Different DNA sequences within this sample yield the same CDR3. The chain has TRBV11-2 and TRBJ2-1; D gene unclear. V gave up 1 base and J gave up 2 bases, with 6 bases separating them. Germline loops: CDR1 SGHAT, CDR2 FQNNGV. The CDR3 covers 14 residues. CDR3 sequence reads: CASSLGLAYNEQFF. As DNA, the CDR3 is TGTGCCAGCAGCTTAGGGTTAGCCTACAATGAGCAGTTCTTC.

CDR3 in amino acids: CASSLGGLSTDTQYF. In DNA form, the CDR3 reads TGCGCCAGCAGCTTGGGGGGGCTTAGCACAGATACGCAGTATTTT. The rearrangement joins TRBV5-1 to TRBJ2-3, with D possibly being TRBD1 (6 bases). The CDR3 runs to 15 residues. From germline, CDR1 is SGHRS and CDR2 YFSETQ. Trimming removed 0 bases at V and 0 bases at J, with 8 bases between.

The rearrangement uses TRBV15 and TRBJ1-1, with D maybe TRBD1 (5 bases). The V gene's germline CDR1 is LNHNV and CDR2 YYDKDF (reference sequence). This CDR3 region has 16 residues. Trimming took 5 bases from V and 5 from J, leaving 21 bases between them. CDR3 region: CATSPSLGGGRTEAFF. The CDR3, as DNA: TGTGCCACCAGCCCCTCCCTCGGGGGAGGGAGAACTGAAGCTTTCTTT.

This clone has just a few counts. The chain employs TRBV28 and TRBJ1-5; 7 bases line up with TRBD1. The CDR3 is made up of 15 amino acids. CDR1 and CDR2 from the germline V gene are MDHEN and SYDVKM. V gave up 6 bases and J gave up 0 bases; unmatched junction bases: 5. In nucleotides, the CDR3 is TGTGCCAGCAGGTTACAGGGGTATAGCAATCAGCCCCAGCATTTT. It translates to CASRLQGYSNQPQHF.

The table lists this clone with a count of one. V gene TRBV7-9 combines with J gene TRBJ2-7, with 9 bases identical to TRBD1. V shed 5 bases and J 1 base; nucleotides not matched to a gene: 6. Germline V gene data show CDR1 as SEHNR and CDR2 as FQNEAQ (reference sequence). The CDR3 consists of 15 residues. The DNA for the CDR3 is TGTGCCAGCAGCCGACCCGGGACAGGGTCCTACGAGCAGTACTTC. It codes for CASSRPGTGSYEQYF.

This sequence joins TRBV7-9 and TRBJ2-3; 11 bases line up with TRBD2. CDR3 length: 17 residues. CDR1 and CDR2 (germline): SEHNR, FQNEAQ (reference sequence). Losses at the gene ends were 0 bases for V and 9 bases for J; bases not matched to a gene: 11. CDR3 nucleotide sequence: TGTGCCAGCAGCTTAGCGGAGACTAGCGGGGTGGCGGGGACGCAGTATTTT. Its protein is CASSLAETSGVAGTQYF.

This clone was counted once. The J gene is TRBJ2-7, the V gene TRBV4-1, with a possible D match to TRBD1 (5 bases). Germline loops: CDR1 MGHRA, CDR2 YSYEKL. The CDR3 sequence is 15 residues long. V lost 3 bases and J 3 bases, leaving 15 bases between the germline ends. DNA for the CDR3: TGCGCCAGCAGCCAGGCTGACAGCCCGGGCTACGAGCAGTACTTC. Protein sequence: CASSQADSPGYEQYF.

J is TRBJ1-5 and V is TRBV2; no clear D gene. Germline CDR1 SNHLY, CDR2 FYNNEI. Trimming removed 0 bases at V and 0 bases at J, with 15 bases between. The CDR3 is 18 residues long. The CDR3 here is CASSEALAEFYSNQPQHF. The CDR3 nucleotides read TGTGCCAGCAGTGAAGCGCTTGCAGAATTTTATAGCAATCAGCCCCAGCATTTT.

This clone occurred a few times. This chain joins TRBV18 and TRBJ1-1; possible D gene TRBD1, 5 bases. Germline lookup yields CDR1 KGHSH and CDR2 LQKENI. The V and J ends lost 1 base and 0 bases respectively, with 18 bases between them. The CDR3 runs to 18 residues. The CDR3 loop reads CASSPRRRTGAMNTEAFF. The CDR3 DNA sequence: TGTGCCAGCTCACCACGCCGTAGAACAGGAGCTATGAACACTGAAGCTTTCTTT. The full variable domain, completed using reference TRBV18 and TRBJ1-1, is NAGVMQNPRHLVRRRGQEARLRCSPMKGHSHVYWYRQLPEEGLKFMVYLQKENIIDESGMPKERFSAEFPKEGPSILRIQQVVRGDSAAYFCASSPRRRTGAMNTEAFFGQGTRLTVV.

The chain joins TRBV28 to TRBJ2-2, with TRBD2 matching over 13 bases. The CDR3 runs to 15 residues. The germline CDR1 and CDR2 sequences are MDHEN and SYDVKM. Losses at the gene ends were 8 bases for V and 4 bases for J; bases not matched to a gene: 4. Here the CDR3 reads CASGTSGRATGELFF. CDR3 sequence (DNA): TGTGCCAGCGGTACTAGCGGGAGGGCCACCGGGGAGCTGTTTTTT.

The chain uses TRBV19 and TRBJ1-1; D not resolved. The germline gives CDR1 LNHDA, CDR2 SQIVND (reference sequence). This CDR3 is built from 14 residues. Trimming took 3 bases from V and 5 from J, leaving 13 bases between them. CDR3 region: CASSIERRKTEAFF. The CDR3 nucleotides are TGTGCCAGTAGTATCGAGAGGCGGAAAACTGAAGCTTTCTTT.

This chain joins TRBV10-3 and TRBJ2-1; D not certain. Trimming cost V 7 bases and J 5 bases, with 9 bases left between them. The V gene's germline CDR1 is ENHRY and CDR2 SYGVKD. The CDR3 spans 12 residues. CDR3 in amino acids: CAINSLDNEQFF. The CDR3 DNA follows: TGTGCCATCAATAGCTTAGACAATGAGCAGTTCTTC.

The CDR3 sequence: CASSLNPLAGVDQETQYF. For the CDR3, the DNA is TGTGCCAGCAGCCTTAATCCTTTAGCGGGAGTGGACCAAGAGACCCAGTACTTC. This chain uses TRBV4-2 with TRBJ2-5; 9 nucleotides line up with TRBD2. The CDR3 covers 18 residues. Germline V lookup: CDR1 LGHNA, CDR2 YNFKEQ. Trimming at V came to 4 bases and at J to 0 bases, leaving 12 bases not matched to a gene.

J is TRBJ1-1 and V is TRBV7-2, with 7 bases lining up with TRBD1. CDR3 length: 14 amino acids. The junction had 6 bases not matched to a gene; V was cut back by 5 bases and J by 3 bases. Looked up from germline, CDR1 is SGHTA and CDR2 is FQGNSA. The CDR3 bases are TGTGCCAGCAGCCCAAGACAGGGTTACACTGAAGCTTTCTTT. Translation: CASSPRQGYTEAFF.

The CDR3 DNA is TGTGCCAGCAGTTACCGAGTAGCGGGTGACAAAAACATTCAGTACTTC. It encodes CASSYRVAGDKNIQYF. The chain recombines TRBV6-6 with TRBJ2-4, with TRBD2 identical over 7 bases. The CDR3 covers 16 residues. V shed 2 bases and J 3 bases; nucleotides not matched to a gene: 7. CDR1 is MNHNY and CDR2 is SVGAGI in the germline V gene (reference sequence).

The chain recombines TRBV7-9 with TRBJ1-2; D might be TRBD1 (5 bases). The CDR3 is made up of 15 amino acids. Germline-derived CDR1 and CDR2 are SEHNR and FQNEAQ (reference sequence). With 4 bases removed from V and 4 bases from J, the gap between germline ends came to 16 bases. The CDR3 coding sequence is TGTGCCAGCAGCTCCTTAGACACACAGGCCTATGGCTACACCTTC. This encodes CASSSLDTQAYGYTF.

This sequence joins TRBV2 and TRBJ2-7; 9 bases line up with TRBD1. J was trimmed by 4 bases and V by 6 bases; bases with no gene match: 4. CDR1 is SNHLY, CDR2 FYNNEI, per germline. This CDR3 has 13 amino acids. The CDR3 coding sequence is TGTGCCAGCAGCTCGGACAGGGGTTACGAGCAGTACTTC. Amino acid sequence: CASSSDRGYEQYF.

The chain uses TRBV10-3 and TRBJ2-7, with D perhaps matching TRBD2 (6 bases). Germline V lookup: CDR1 ENHRY, CDR2 SYGVKD. This CDR3 is 14 amino acids long. V dropped 3 bases and J dropped 3 bases, with 12 bases sitting between them. The CDR3 loop is CAISEGTGLYEQYF. The CDR3 DNA follows: TGTGCCATCAGTGAAGGGACGGGACTCTACGAGCAGTACTTC.